This entry describes one TCR beta chain. The antigen is unknown. Treatment described: oral pan-JAK inhibitor, 5-10 mg twice daily. Alopecia areata patients provided lesional scalp punch biopsies and peripheral blood, both collected for the study. Sequencing used cDNA as its template, made by extracting RNA and reverse transcribing it. The assay was immunoSEQ multiplex PCR, and TCRdb's table has in-frame clones only and misses some. The sample has 200,000 to 250,000 clones, under 70% seen once; the top ten hold 3.5% to 5%. This sample stems from a study of CD8+ T cells in alopecia areata. Study findings and constraints: Many expanded lesional clones stayed in scalp and blood while on tofacitinib. Links between baseline CD8+ expansion and response need larger treated cohorts. Normal skin's resident alphabeta T cells are also sequenced in scalp samples.

The sequenced sample was CD4+ T cells sorted from blood, obtained at week 4, from a patient treated with tofacitinib. The source of this sequence is a human donor with alopecia areata.

The CDR3 DNA follows: TGCGCCAGCAGCCATTCACCGGGGCGGGGGGAGGAGACCCAGTACTTC. It specifies CASSHSPGRGEETQYF. The rearrangement uses TRBV4-3 and TRBJ2-5; 8 positions agree with TRBD2. Germline CDR1 and CDR2: LGHNA and YSLEER. This CDR3 is built from 16 residues. V trimming: 3 bases; J trimming: 5 bases; junction bases outside the gene matches: 11.